This T cell receptor (beta chain) was captured by sequencing in a study of Ad26.COV2.S vaccination and SARS-CoV-2 variants. Study-level background: Intramuscularly, Ad26.COV2.S was given either once or twice, 56 days apart.

Study-level results: While placebo recipients had lower spike-specific TCR breadth, vaccine recipients had more.

Treatment described: roughly 18 received Ad26.COV2.S at low or high dose, single or two shots; 5 received placebo; per-sample allocation not given. Material that was analyzed had been drawn on day 63 after the first vaccine or placebo injection. Its platform was an Ad26 vector, and its expressed antigen was Wuhan-strain SARS-CoV-2 spike. Concerning this clone: The target antigen is unknown. Other DNA sequences of this sample code for an identical CDR3.

This CDR3 has 15 residues. Germline values: CDR1 LGHNA, CDR2 YSLEER. Trimming left V 1 base short and J 0 bases short, with 9 bases between. Profiled with immunoSEQ multiplex PCR; TCRdb holds only in-frame clones, not every one. The table shows around 300,000 clones, with around 89% occurring only once. The sequence derives from a person aged 18-60 years who received the Ad26.COV2.S COVID-19 vaccine or a placebo. The sequences come from peripheral blood, collected in a trial of Ad26.COV2.S vaccine versus placebo. The V and J genes are TRBV4-3 and TRBJ1-2, with D perhaps matching TRBD1 (5 bases). CDR3 sequence: CASSQVRTSNYGYTF. The CDR3 nucleotides are TGCGCCAGCAGCCAAGTTAGGACATCTAACTATGGCTACACCTTC.